These 11 T cell receptor beta chains originate from one sample sequenced in a study of T cell changes during pregnancy in multiple sclerosis. This table comes from immunoSEQ multiplex PCR, and its TCRdb copy is limited to in-frame clones, with some not included. The table has some 21,000 clones, approximately 89% seen once. The source was CD4+ T cells from peripheral blood mononuclear cells, collected in the third trimester of pregnancy. The receptors were gathered from a female donor with multiple sclerosis, enrolled in a pregnancy study.

This sequence joins TRBV11-1 and TRBJ2-5; perhaps TRBD2 as D (6 bases). V was trimmed by 5 bases and J by 3 bases, leaving 13 bases between them. CDR1 and CDR2 from the germline V gene are SGHAT and FQDESV (reference sequence). The CDR3 loop spans 14 amino acids. CDR3 in DNA: TGTGCCAGCAGCCACGGGGGAGAGAAAGAGACCCAGTACTTC. Its protein is CASSHGGEKETQYF.

The chain couples TRBV28 to TRBJ2-7; 11 nucleotides match TRBD1. CDR1 is MDHEN and CDR2 is SYDVKM in the germline V gene. V gave up 6 bases and J gave up 6 bases; unmatched junction bases: 10. CDR3 length equals 15 residues. CDR3 coding DNA: TGTGCCAGCAGCGCCCCGGGACAGGGGGTCTTCGAGCAGTACTTC. This sequence encodes CASSAPGQGVFEQYF.

The V and J genes are TRBV21-1 and TRBJ2-1; the DNA was not compared with TRBD2, the D call given in the table. TRBV21-1 is recorded as a pseudogene. The CDR3 is made up of 16 amino acids. DNA of the CDR3: TGTGCCAGCAGCAAAGCGCTATGGCGGTTGAGGAATGAGCAGTTCTTC. Protein product: CASSKALWRLRNEQFF.

The chain links TRBV4-1 to TRBJ1-2; D unclear. The CDR3 is made up of 14 amino acids. Trimming pared 1 base from V and 0 bases from J, leaving 6 bases between. The germline CDR1 and CDR2 sequences are MGHRA and YSYEKL. CDR3 sequence: CASSQVPANYGYTF. The DNA of the CDR3 is TGCGCCAGCAGCCAAGTCCCAGCTAACTATGGCTACACCTTC.

The chain links TRBV5-1 to TRBJ2-5; D might be TRBD2 (5 bases). This CDR3 has 13 amino acids. Germline V gene data show CDR1 as SGHRS and CDR2 as YFSETQ. Between the trimmed V and J ends, which lost 4 bases and 5 bases, there was a span of 12 bases. Written as DNA, the CDR3 is TGCGCCAGCAGCAACGGGCCGGGGGAGACCCAGTACTTC. It encodes CASSNGPGETQYF.

V gene TRBV5-5 combines with J gene TRBJ1-3, with unresolved D. The CDR3 length is 14 residues. V lost 0 bases and J lost 0, with 4 bases in between. Germline V gene data show CDR1 as SGHKS and CDR2 as YYEKEE (reference sequence). CDR3 bases: TGTGCCAGCAGCTTGGTCGGCTCTGGAAACACCATATATTTT. Residues: CASSLVGSGNTIYF.

This clone appeared a single time. The chain carries TRBV6-6 and TRBJ1-6; tentative D call: TRBD1 (6 bases). The CDR3 covers 13 residues. The germline CDR1 and CDR2 sequences are MNHNY and SVGAGI (reference sequence). Trimming left V 6 bases short and J 7 bases short, with 10 bases between. CDR3 nucleotides: TGTGCCAGCAGGGGACAAATCAATTCACCCCTCCACTTT. Translated: CASRGQINSPLHF.

The J gene is TRBJ1-5, the V gene TRBV30; the D gene is possibly TRBD1 (5 bases). The CDR3 spans 13 residues. Trimming left V 2 bases short and J 5 bases short, with 10 bases between. Germline V gene sequence: CDR1 GTSNPN, CDR2 SVGIG (reference sequence). This CDR3 is CAWSHQGDQPQHF. In DNA, the CDR3 is TGTGCCTGGAGTCACCAGGGCGATCAGCCCCAGCATTTT.

The chain couples TRBV13 to TRBJ1-2, with D perhaps TRBD1 (5 bases). Germline V CDR1 and CDR2: PRHDT, FYEKMQ (reference sequence). CDR3 length: 12 residues. The V end was cut by 8 bases, the J end by 4 bases, with 11 bases between. The CDR3 is CASARRGYGYTF. For the CDR3, the DNA is TGTGCCAGCGCTAGGAGGGGCTATGGCTACACCTTC.

The chain recombines TRBV6-1 with TRBJ2-1; D unresolved. The V end lost 4 bases, the J end lost 0 bases, and 10 bases lay between the germline ends. The V gene's germline CDR1 is MNHNS and CDR2 SASEGT. The CDR3 consists of 15 residues. CDR3 nucleotides: TGTGCCAGCAGTGCCAGGCACTCCTCCTACAATGAGCAGTTCTTC. Amino acid sequence: CASSARHSSYNEQFF.

CDR3 coding DNA: TGTGCCAGCAGCTTGGAGCACTCCTATAATTCACCCCTCCACTTT. This sequence encodes CASSLEHSYNSPLHF. The chain employs TRBV11-2 and TRBJ1-6, with D uncertain. The CDR3 is 15 amino acids. Germline CDR1 is SGHAT and CDR2 is FQNNGV. V was pared by 3 bases and J by 0 bases, with 6 bases between.